A single sample is the source of the 3 T cell receptor beta chains below, sequenced in a study of T cells in Graves' hyperthyroidism and ophthalmopathy. Amplified regions were TCR beta CDR3 sequences from RNA transcripts. Using the HTBI primer set, a first-round RT-PCR was run on the TCR CDR3. TCRdb reanalysed the multiplex PCR reads using MiXCR and keeps one entry per CDR3 protein. The sample consists of under 350,000 distinct CDR3 sequences, around 20% of them appearing once. Sequencing was carried out using blood. Receptors originate from a woman in her forties or fifties with Graves' hyperthyroidism.

This clonotype was seen ten or more times. The chain carries TRBV20-1 and TRBJ2-3; TRBD2 agrees at 9 bases. Germline V lookup: CDR1 DFQATT, CDR2 SNEGSKA (reference sequence). Trimming at V came to 4 bases and at J to 6 bases, leaving 11 bases not matched to a gene. The CDR3 runs 15 residues. CDR3 sequence reads: CSATTMGLAYDTQYF. CDR3 nucleotides: TGCAGTGCTACCACGATGGGACTAGCTTACGATACGCAGTATTTT.

V gene TRBV3-1 combines with J gene TRBJ1-2, with D perhaps matching TRBD1 (5 bases). The CDR3 loop spans 14 amino acids. Germline V CDR1 and CDR2: LGHDT, YNNKEL (reference sequence). V was trimmed by 3 bases and J by 5 bases, leaving 13 bases between them. CDR3 region: CASSHVRGIYGYTF. CDR3 coding DNA: TGTGCCAGCAGCCACGTGAGGGGAATTTATGGCTACACCTTC.

This clonotype has a count of ten or more. V and J are TRBV2 and TRBJ1-2, with a tentative D call TRBD1 (6 bases). Trimming cost V 4 bases and J 8 bases, with 23 bases left between them. Looked up from germline, CDR1 is SNHLY and CDR2 is FYNNEI. This CDR3 has 16 residues. CDR3 sequence: CASSAPFDRYRGGYTF. The CDR3 DNA reads TGTGCCAGCAGTGCTCCCTTCGACAGGTATCGAGGAGGCTACACCTTC.